Below are 9 T cell receptor beta chains sequenced from a single sample in a study of blood T cell repertoires in COVID-19. Assay used: immunoSEQ multiplex PCR; TCRdb lists only in-frame clones, some missing. The sample gives more than 110,000 clones, less than 85% of which show up once; roughly 1.7% is in the top ten. The sequencing input was PBMCs or T cells enriched from blood (not recorded which). The receptors originated from a woman younger than 35 who had been exposed to COVID-19.

J is TRBJ1-2 and V is TRBV28; possibly TRBD1 for D (6 bases). Trimming stripped 8 bases from V and 8 bases from J, with 18 bases between. The CDR3 covers 13 residues. In germline, CDR1 is MDHEN, CDR2 SYDVKM. CDR3 region: CASVMGGREGYTF. The CDR3, as DNA: TGTGCCAGCGTCATGGGGGGGCGCGAAGGCTACACCTTC.

The chain carries TRBV5-6 and TRBJ1-1; D gene uncertain. The CDR3 length is 16 residues. Looked up from germline, CDR1 is SGHDT and CDR2 is YYEEEE. The V end lost 0 bases, the J end lost 0 bases, and 12 bases lay between the germline ends. The CDR3 loop is CASSLGRGLLNTEAFF. The CDR3 nucleotides read TGTGCCAGCAGCTTGGGGAGAGGACTGTTGAACACTGAAGCTTTCTTT.

Regarding this clone: Germline is not matched at one junction end, which may reflect a read error. The chain couples TRBV5-1 to TRBJ2-5; D not certain. CDR1 and CDR2 from the germline V gene are SGHRS and YFSETQ. The CDR3 consists of 13 residues. The CDR3 DNA reads TGCGCCAGCAGCTTGCCAGCACCGGAGATCCAGTACTTC. Residues: CASSLPAPEIQYF.

This clone was counted only a few times. The chain employs TRBV2 and TRBJ1-5, with D perhaps TRBD1 (5 bases). This CDR3 region has 14 residues. V was trimmed by 2 bases and J by 2 bases, leaving 7 bases between them. Germline V lookup: CDR1 SNHLY, CDR2 FYNNEI. In nucleotides, the CDR3 is TGTGCCAGCAGTGAATTACAGGGCAATCAGCCCCAGCATTTT. Translating gives CASSELQGNQPQHF.

The gene calls are TRBV30 and TRBJ1-6; 8 positions agree with TRBD1. The CDR3 sequence is 15 residues long. The V and J ends lost 8 bases and 7 bases, in that order; junction bases with no gene match: 13. Germline CDR1 reads GTSNPN; CDR2 reads SVGIG (reference sequence). CDR3 region: CATSTGGIGNSPLHF. The CDR3 nucleotides are TGTGCCACGAGTACAGGGGGTATTGGCAATTCACCCCTCCACTTT.

This chain links TRBV29-1 with TRBJ2-7; D is uncertain. CDR1 is SQVTM, CDR2 ANQGSEA, per germline. The V end was cut by 4 bases, the J end by 0 bases, with 10 bases between. The CDR3 runs 13 residues. The CDR3 spells CSVAGTPSYEQYF. The CDR3 DNA is TGCAGCGTTGCAGGAACTCCCTCCTACGAGCAGTACTTC.

The chain uses TRBV18 and TRBJ2-6; the D is unclear. V was clipped by 3 bases and J by 0 bases, with 12 bases between them. This CDR3 comprises 17 residues. The germline V gene has CDR1 KGHSH and CDR2 LQKENI. CDR3 in amino acids: CASSPRLLSSGANVLTF. The CDR3 DNA is TGTGCCAGCTCACCTCGACTCCTGAGCTCTGGGGCCAACGTCCTGACTTTC.

This clone was counted a single time. J is TRBJ2-3 and V is TRBV5-1; 8 bases map to TRBD2. This CDR3 is 14 amino acids long. Per germline, CDR1 SGHRS and CDR2 YFSETQ. J lost 2 bases, V lost 5 bases, and 4 bases had no gene match. The CDR3 DNA reads as TGCGCCAGCAGAGGGACTAGGGTCACAGATACGCAGTATTTT. It is translated as CASRGTRVTDTQYF.

The chain is built from TRBV6-5 and TRBJ1-4, with 8 bases lining up with TRBD1. CDR1 is MNHEY, CDR2 SVGAGI, per germline. This CDR3 has 15 residues. J was trimmed by 6 bases and V by 0 bases; bases with no gene match: 3. CDR3 sequence: CASSYSAGGYEKLFF. As DNA, the CDR3 is TGTGCCAGCAGTTACTCGGCAGGGGGCTATGAAAAACTGTTTTTT.